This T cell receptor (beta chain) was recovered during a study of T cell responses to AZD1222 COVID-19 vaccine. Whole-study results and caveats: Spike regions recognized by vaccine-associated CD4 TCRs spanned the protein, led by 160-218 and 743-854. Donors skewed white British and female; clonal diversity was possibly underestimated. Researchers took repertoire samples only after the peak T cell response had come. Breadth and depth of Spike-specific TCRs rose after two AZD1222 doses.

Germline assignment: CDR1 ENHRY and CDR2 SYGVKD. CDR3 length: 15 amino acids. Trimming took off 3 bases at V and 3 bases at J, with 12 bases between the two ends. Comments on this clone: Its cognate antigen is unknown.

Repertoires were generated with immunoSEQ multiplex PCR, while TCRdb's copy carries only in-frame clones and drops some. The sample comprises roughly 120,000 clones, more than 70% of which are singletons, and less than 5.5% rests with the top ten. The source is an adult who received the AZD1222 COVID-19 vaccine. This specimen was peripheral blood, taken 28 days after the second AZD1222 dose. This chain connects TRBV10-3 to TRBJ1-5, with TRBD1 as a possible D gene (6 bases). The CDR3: CAISDGGSTNQPQHF. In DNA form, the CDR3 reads TGTGCCATCAGTGACGGGGGCAGTACCAATCAGCCCCAGCATTTT.